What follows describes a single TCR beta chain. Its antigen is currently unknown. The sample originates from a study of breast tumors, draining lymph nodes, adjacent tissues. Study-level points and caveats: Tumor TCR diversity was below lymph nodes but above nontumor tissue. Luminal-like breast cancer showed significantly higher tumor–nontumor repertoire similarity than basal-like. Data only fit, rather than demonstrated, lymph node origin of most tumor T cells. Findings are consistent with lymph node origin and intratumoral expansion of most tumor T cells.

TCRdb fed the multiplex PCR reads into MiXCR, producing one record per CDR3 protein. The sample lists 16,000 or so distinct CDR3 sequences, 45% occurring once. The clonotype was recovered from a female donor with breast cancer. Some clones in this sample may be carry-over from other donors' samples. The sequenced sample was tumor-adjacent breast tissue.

The DNA of the CDR3 is TGTGCCACCAGTGATTTGTCCAGTAACTATGGCTACACCTTC. Its protein product is CATSDLSSNYGYTF. This chain links TRBV24-1 with TRBJ1-2; no firm D call. V lost 0 bases, J lost 1 base, and 5 bases lay in between. CDR1 KGHDR and CDR2 SFDVKD come from the germline V gene. This CDR3 has 14 residues.